The entry below describes one TCR beta chain. V shed 4 bases, J shed 4 bases, and the junction held 14 bases outside the gene matches. Germline V lookup: CDR1 SGHTA, CDR2 FQGNSA. This CDR3 is built from 19 residues. Per the study methods: Amplification with reference gene primers provided the estimates of nucleated cell counts. Some clones are missing from TCRdb's copy, which holds only in-frame ones; the method was immunoSEQ multiplex PCR. The V and J calls and the clone size are those of that table, but D and trimming were determined from the DNA. Of tens of thousands of clones in the sample, around 80% were seen once. The sample comes from a study of blood T cell repertoires in COVID-19. Study information: The origin of the acute and convalescent COVID-19 samples was the United States, Italy and Spain. The analysed material was cDNA or gDNA that came from T cells, B-cell-depleted T cells, or PBMCs.

The genes are TRBV7-2 and TRBJ2-5, with 14 bases lining up with TRBD2. Sequencing input: peripheral blood. The receptor was isolated from a woman older than 75 with acute or convalescent COVID-19. CDR3 protein: CASSYLRGLAGDITETQYF. The CDR3, as DNA: TGTGCCAGCAGCTATCTCAGGGGACTAGCGGGAGATATAACAGAGACCCAGTACTTC.